These T cell receptor beta chains were read from a single sample in a study of cytomegalovirus exposure and HLA in healthy donors. Assay used: immunoSEQ multiplex PCR; TCRdb lists only in-frame clones, some missing. The sample lists approximately 100,000 clones, 60% to 85% occurring once. The sequenced material came from PBMCs. The receptor set was obtained from a man aged 45-60 years in good health and CMV-seronegative. Both conserved end residues are part of each CDR3. The D gene is left open where the match is weak. Some rows have no size entry. The others give once, few or many, or a class for an expanded clone.

v_gene: TRBV19; d_gene: TRBD1; j_gene: TRBJ2-7; abundance: -; CDR3nt: TGTGCCAGCTCTCCCGGGACAGGTACCTACGAGCAGTACTTC; CDR3aa: CASSPGTGTYEQYF
v_gene: TRBV7-2; d_gene: -; j_gene: TRBJ1-2; abundance: -; CDR3nt: TGTGCCAGCAGCTTAGGCCAGATCCGTGGCTACACCTTC; CDR3aa: CASSLGQIRGYTF
v_gene: TRBV7-3; d_gene: -; j_gene: TRBJ2-1; abundance: few; CDR3nt: TGTGCCAGCAGCATAAAGGGAGTCTCAAATGAGCAGTTCTTC; CDR3aa: CASSIKGVSNEQFF
v_gene: TRBV9; d_gene: -; j_gene: TRBJ1-1; abundance: -; CDR3nt: TGTGCCAGCACCTGTACGGGGGGGGGCACTGAAGCTTTCTTT; CDR3aa: CASTCTGGGTEAFF
v_gene: TRBV5-4; d_gene: -; j_gene: TRBJ2-3; abundance: -; CDR3nt: TGTGCCAGCAGCTCCTACAGTAGCACAGATACGCAGTATTTT; CDR3aa: CASSSYSSTDTQYF
v_gene: TRBV2; d_gene: -; j_gene: TRBJ1-1; abundance: -; CDR3nt: TGTGCCAGCACCAACCAACACACCCAGAACACTGAAGCTTTCTTT; CDR3aa: CASTNQHTQNTEAFF
v_gene: TRBV7-9; d_gene: TRBD1; j_gene: TRBJ1-4; abundance: -; CDR3nt: TGCGCCAGCAGCAGGGACAGAAACAATGAAAAACTGTTTTTT; CDR3aa: CASSRDRNNEKLFF
v_gene: TRBV29-1; d_gene: TRBD1; j_gene: TRBJ1-2; abundance: -; CDR3nt: TGCAGCGTTGAAGGACAGGGGGCCGGCTACACCTTC; CDR3aa: CSVEGQGAGYTF
v_gene: TRBV4-3; d_gene: TRBD2; j_gene: TRBJ2-2; abundance: once; CDR3nt: TGCGCCAGCAGCCAAGGAGCTAGCGGGATACCCGGGGAGCTGTTTTTT; CDR3aa: CASSQGASGIPGELFF
v_gene: TRBV27; d_gene: -; j_gene: TRBJ1-4; abundance: few; CDR3nt: TGTGCCAGCAGTCAGGTTGCAACTAATGAAAAACTGTTTTTT; CDR3aa: CASSQVATNEKLFF
v_gene: TRBV6-1; d_gene: TRBD2; j_gene: TRBJ2-5; abundance: -; CDR3nt: TGTGCCAGCGGGACTAGCGGAAAAGAGACCCAGTACTTC; CDR3aa: CASGTSGKETQYF
v_gene: TRBV5-6; d_gene: TRBD1; j_gene: TRBJ2-7; abundance: few; CDR3nt: TGTGCCAGCAGTTCCCGGCAGGGGGCGGAGGAGCAGTACTTC; CDR3aa: CASSSRQGAEEQYF
v_gene: TRBV11-2; d_gene: -; j_gene: TRBJ1-1; abundance: -; CDR3nt: TGTGCCAGCAGCTTAGGCAGGGACACTGAAGCTTTCTTT; CDR3aa: CASSLGRDTEAFF
v_gene: TRBV11-3; d_gene: TRBD2; j_gene: TRBJ2-2; abundance: -; CDR3nt: TGTGCCAGCAGCTTAGGAGGGCGCGGGGGCACCGGGGAGCTGTTTTTT; CDR3aa: CASSLGGRGGTGELFF
v_gene: TRBV19; d_gene: -; j_gene: TRBJ2-2; abundance: -; CDR3nt: TGTGCCAGTAGTATAACAGGGTTCGCCGGGGAGCTGTTTTTT; CDR3aa: CASSITGFAGELFF
v_gene: TRBV2; d_gene: -; j_gene: TRBJ1-1; abundance: -; CDR3nt: TGTGCCAGCAGTGGACAGTTGAGCACTGAAGCTTTCTTT; CDR3aa: CASSGQLSTEAFF